A selection of T cell receptor beta chains follows, all from one sample in a study of blood T cell repertoires in COVID-19. Generated by immunoSEQ multiplex PCR, the TCRdb table keeps only in-frame clones and is missing some. The sample has almost 400,000 clones, under 90% seen once. What was sequenced was PBMCs or T cells enriched from blood (not recorded which). These receptors came from a woman aged 25 to 39 who had recovered from COVID-19. Both conserved end residues are part of each CDR3. A D gene is named only where the DNA matches it firmly. Clone size is shown for a subset of rows, as once, few, many or a class of expanded clone.

abundance,d_gene,v_gene,len,j_gene,CDR3aa,CDR3nt
.,.,TRBV28,14,TRBJ1-2,CASRPQGYNYGYTF,TGTGCCAGCAGACCTCAGGGATACAACTATGGCTACACCTTC
few,TRBD1,TRBV7-9,15,TRBJ2-7,CASSYPGQGPYEQYF,TGTGCCAGCAGCTACCCCGGACAGGGACCATACGAGCAGTACTTC
.,TRBD1,TRBV6-5,15,TRBJ2-7,CASSYSGTAPYEQYF,TGTGCCAGCAGTTACTCCGGGACAGCGCCCTACGAGCAGTACTTC
.,.,TRBV11-2,16,TRBJ2-2,CASSLRGGRDTGELFF,TGTGCCAGCAGCTTGCGCGGTGGCAGGGACACCGGGGAGCTGTTTTTT
once,.,TRBV19,13,TRBJ1-3,CASSTGTLDTIYF,TGTGCCAGTAGTACGGGGACATTGGACACCATATATTTT
.,TRBD2,TRBV5-1,17,TRBJ2-1,CASSTTALAGGLREQFF,TGCGCCAGCAGCACGACCGCCCTAGCGGGGGGGCTTCGGGAGCAGTTCTTC
.,TRBD2,TRBV10-1,17,TRBJ2-1,CASSDPSGTSGDNEQFF,TGCGCCAGCAGTGACCCCTCCGGGACTAGCGGGGACAATGAGCAGTTCTTC
.,TRBD1,TRBV28,15,TRBJ1-1,CASSPIRAGGTEAFF,TGTGCCAGCAGTCCCATTCGGGCAGGGGGGACTGAAGCTTTCTTT
once,.,TRBV2,14,TRBJ1-5,CASNHRTGNQPQHF,TGTGCCAGCAATCACCGCACGGGGAATCAGCCCCAGCATTTT
.,.,TRBV6-5,13,TRBJ2-7,CASSRDFQGEQYF,TGTGCCAGCAGCCGGGACTTCCAAGGCGAGCAGTACTTC
once,TRBD1,TRBV5-4,16,TRBJ1-1,CASSNGGTGGDTEAFF,TGTGCCAGCAGCAATGGCGGGACAGGGGGTGACACTGAAGCTTTCTTT
.,.,TRBV20-1,11,TRBJ1-1,CSASTGNEAFF,TGCAGTGCTAGTACGGGAAATGAAGCTTTCTTT
.,.,TRBV3-1/TRBV3-2,12,TRBJ1-1,CASSHGGTEAFF,TGTGCCAGCAGCCACGGGGGCACTGAAGCTTTCTTT
.,.,TRBV7-9,13,TRBJ1-2,CASSGGRGYGYTF,TGTGCCAGCAGCGGCGGCAGGGGCTATGGCTACACCTTC
.,.,TRBV28,13,TRBJ1-2,CASSLFQDYGYTF,TGTGCCAGCAGTTTATTCCAGGACTATGGCTACACCTTC
.,.,TRBV5-6,15,TRBJ1-4,CASSPGFATNEKLFF,TGTGCCAGCAGTCCAGGATTTGCAACTAATGAAAAACTGTTTTTT